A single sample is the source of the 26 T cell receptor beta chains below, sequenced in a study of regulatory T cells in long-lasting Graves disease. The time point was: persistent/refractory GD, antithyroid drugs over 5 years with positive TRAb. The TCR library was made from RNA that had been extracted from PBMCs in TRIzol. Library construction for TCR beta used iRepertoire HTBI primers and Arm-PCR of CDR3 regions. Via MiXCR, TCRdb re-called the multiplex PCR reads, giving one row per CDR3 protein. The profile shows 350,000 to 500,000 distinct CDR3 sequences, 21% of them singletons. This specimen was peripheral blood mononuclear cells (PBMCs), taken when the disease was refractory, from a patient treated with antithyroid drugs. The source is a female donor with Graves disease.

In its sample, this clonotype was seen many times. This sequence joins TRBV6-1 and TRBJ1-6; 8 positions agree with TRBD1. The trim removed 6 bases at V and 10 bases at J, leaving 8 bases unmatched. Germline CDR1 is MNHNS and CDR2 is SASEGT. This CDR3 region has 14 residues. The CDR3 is CASSSDRVGSPLHF. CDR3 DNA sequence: TGTGCCAGCAGCTCGGACAGGGTGGGATCACCCCTCCACTTT.

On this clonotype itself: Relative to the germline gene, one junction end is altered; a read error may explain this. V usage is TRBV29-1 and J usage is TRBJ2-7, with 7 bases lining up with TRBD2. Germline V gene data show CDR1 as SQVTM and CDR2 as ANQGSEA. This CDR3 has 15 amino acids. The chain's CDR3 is CSVLGGILSSYKQYF. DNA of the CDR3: TGCAGCGTTTTGGGGGGGATCCTGAGCTCCTACAAGCAGTACTTC.

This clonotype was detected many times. The CDR3 nucleotides read TGCGCCAGCAGCTTGGCTGGGACCGCGACTGAAGCTTTCTTT. Its translation: CASSLAGTATEAFF. The chain links TRBV5-1 to TRBJ1-1; tentatively, D is TRBD1 (5 bases). CDR3 length: 14 amino acids. Deletions cut 0 bases from V and 5 bases from J, with 11 bases between. Germline loops: CDR1 SGHRS, CDR2 YFSETQ.

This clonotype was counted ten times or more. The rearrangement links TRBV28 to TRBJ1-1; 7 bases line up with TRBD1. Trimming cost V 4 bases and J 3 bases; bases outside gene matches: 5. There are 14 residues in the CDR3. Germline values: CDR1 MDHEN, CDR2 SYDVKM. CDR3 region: CASSSGQPYTEAFF. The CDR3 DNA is TGTGCCAGCAGTTCGGGACAGCCTTACACTGAAGCTTTCTTT. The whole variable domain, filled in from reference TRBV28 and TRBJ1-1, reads DVKVTQSSRYLVKRTGEKVFLECVQDMDHENMFWYRQDPGLGLRLIYFSYDVKMKEKGDIPEGYSVSREKKERFSLILESASTNQTSMYLCASSSGQPYTEAFFGQGTRLTVV.

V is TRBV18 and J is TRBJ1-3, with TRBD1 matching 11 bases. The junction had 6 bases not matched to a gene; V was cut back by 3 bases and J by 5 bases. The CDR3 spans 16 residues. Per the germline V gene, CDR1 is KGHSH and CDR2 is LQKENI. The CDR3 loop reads CASSPLGTGGRNTIYF. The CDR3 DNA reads TGTGCCAGCTCACCCCTCGGGACAGGGGGAAGAAACACCATATATTTT.

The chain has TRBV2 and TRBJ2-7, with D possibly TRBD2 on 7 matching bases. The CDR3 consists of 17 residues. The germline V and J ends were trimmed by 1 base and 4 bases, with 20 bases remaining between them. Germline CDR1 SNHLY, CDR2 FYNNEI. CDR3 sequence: CASSEENGGLRGYEQYF. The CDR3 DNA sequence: TGTGCCAGCAGTGAAGAGAACGGGGGCCTGCGGGGGTACGAGCAGTACTTC.

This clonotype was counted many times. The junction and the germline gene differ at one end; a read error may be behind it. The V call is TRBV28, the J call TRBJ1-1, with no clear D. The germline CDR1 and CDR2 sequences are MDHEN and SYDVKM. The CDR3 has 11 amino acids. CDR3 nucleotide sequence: TGTGCCAGCAGTTCCACCGGGAAGAGGGACTTT. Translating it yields CASSSTGKRDF.

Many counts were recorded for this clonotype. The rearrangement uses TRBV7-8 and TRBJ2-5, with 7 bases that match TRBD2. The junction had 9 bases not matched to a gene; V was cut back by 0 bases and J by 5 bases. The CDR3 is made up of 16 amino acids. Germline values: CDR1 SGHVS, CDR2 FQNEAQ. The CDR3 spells CASSLAASGRGETQYF. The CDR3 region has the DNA TGTGCCAGCAGCTTAGCGGCTAGCGGCCGGGGGGAGACCCAGTACTTC.

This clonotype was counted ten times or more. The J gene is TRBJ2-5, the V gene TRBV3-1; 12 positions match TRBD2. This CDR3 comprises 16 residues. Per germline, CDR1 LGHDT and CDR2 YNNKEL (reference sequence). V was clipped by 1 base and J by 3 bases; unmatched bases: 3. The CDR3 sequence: CASSQGWTSGKETQYF. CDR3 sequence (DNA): TGTGCCAGCAGCCAAGGATGGACTAGCGGGAAAGAGACCCAGTACTTC.

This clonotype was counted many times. The CDR3 is CASSEAHRGRRNTEAFF. The DNA of the CDR3 is TGTGCCAGCAGTGAAGCCCACAGGGGGCGAAGGAACACTGAAGCTTTCTTT. The chain joins TRBV28 to TRBJ1-1, with 9 nucleotides matching TRBD1. In germline, CDR1 is MDHEN, CDR2 SYDVKM. CDR3 length: 17 amino acids. V trimming: 5 bases; J trimming: 1 base; junction bases outside the gene matches: 11.

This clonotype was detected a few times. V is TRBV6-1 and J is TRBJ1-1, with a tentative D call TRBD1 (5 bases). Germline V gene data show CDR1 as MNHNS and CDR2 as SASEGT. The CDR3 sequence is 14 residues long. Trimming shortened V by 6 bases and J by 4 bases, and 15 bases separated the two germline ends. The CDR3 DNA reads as TGTGCCAGCAGACCCATGGGGACGGTCACTGAAGCTTTCTTT. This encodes CASRPMGTVTEAFF.

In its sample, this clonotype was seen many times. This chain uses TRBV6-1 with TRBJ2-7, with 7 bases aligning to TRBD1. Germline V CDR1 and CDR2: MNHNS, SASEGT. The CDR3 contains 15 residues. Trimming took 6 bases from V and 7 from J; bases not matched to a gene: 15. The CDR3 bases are TGTGCCAGCAGCACGCGGACAGGACCCTCTCGAGAGCAGTACTTC. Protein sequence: CASSTRTGPSREQYF.

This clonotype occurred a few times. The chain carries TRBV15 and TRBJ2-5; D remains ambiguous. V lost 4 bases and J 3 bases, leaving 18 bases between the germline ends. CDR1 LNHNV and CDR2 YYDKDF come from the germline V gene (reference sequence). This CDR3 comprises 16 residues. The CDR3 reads CATSTPDRQLKETQYF. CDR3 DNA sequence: TGTGCCACCAGCACCCCAGATAGGCAGTTGAAAGAGACCCAGTACTTC.

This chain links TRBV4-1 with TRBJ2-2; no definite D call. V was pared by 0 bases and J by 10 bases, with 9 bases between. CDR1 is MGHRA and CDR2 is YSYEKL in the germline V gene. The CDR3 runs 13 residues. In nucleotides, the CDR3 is TGCGCCAGCAGCCAAGATTGGCTTGAGGAGCTGTTTTTT. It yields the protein CASSQDWLEELFF.

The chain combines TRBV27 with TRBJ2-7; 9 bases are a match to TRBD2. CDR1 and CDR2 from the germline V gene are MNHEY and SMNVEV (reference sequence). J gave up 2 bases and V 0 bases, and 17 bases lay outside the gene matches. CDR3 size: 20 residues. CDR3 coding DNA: TGTGCCAGCAGTTTATCTCGGGGTGGCGCGATGATAGCGGGAGCCTACGAGCAGTACTTC. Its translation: CASSLSRGGAMIAGAYEQYF.

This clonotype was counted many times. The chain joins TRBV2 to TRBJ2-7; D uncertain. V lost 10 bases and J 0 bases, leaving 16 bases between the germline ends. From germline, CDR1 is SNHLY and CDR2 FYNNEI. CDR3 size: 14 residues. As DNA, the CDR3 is TGTGCCACTCTCCCCGCCTCGATCTCCTACGAGCAGTACTTC. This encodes CATLPASISYEQYF.

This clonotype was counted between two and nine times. CDR3 protein: CASSPAWSKETQYF. CDR3 DNA sequence: TGTGCCAGCAGCCCTGCATGGAGTAAAGAGACCCAGTACTTC. This rearrangement joins TRBV12-3 or TRBV12-4 to TRBJ2-5; D gene ambiguous. There are 14 residues in the CDR3. V lost 6 bases to trimming and J lost 3 bases, with 14 bases between them.

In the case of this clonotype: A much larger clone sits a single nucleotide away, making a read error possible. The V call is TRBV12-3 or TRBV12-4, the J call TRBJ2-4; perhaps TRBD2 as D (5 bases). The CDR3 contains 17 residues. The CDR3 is CARSLALVSLAKNIQYF. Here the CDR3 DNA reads TGTGCCCGCAGTTTAGCGTTGGTCAGTTTAGCCAAAAACATTCAGTACTTC.

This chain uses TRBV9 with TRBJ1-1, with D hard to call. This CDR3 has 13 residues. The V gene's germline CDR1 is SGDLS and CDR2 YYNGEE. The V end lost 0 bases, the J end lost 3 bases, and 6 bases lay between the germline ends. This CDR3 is CASSVGRDTEAFF. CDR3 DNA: TGTGCCAGCAGCGTAGGCAGAGACACTGAAGCTTTCTTT. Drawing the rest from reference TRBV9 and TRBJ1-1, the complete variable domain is DSGVTQTPKHLITATGQRVTLRCSPRSGDLSVYWYQQSLDQGLQFLIQYYNGEERAKGNILERFSAQQFPDLHSELNLSSLELGDSALYFCASSVGRDTEAFFGQGTRLTVV.

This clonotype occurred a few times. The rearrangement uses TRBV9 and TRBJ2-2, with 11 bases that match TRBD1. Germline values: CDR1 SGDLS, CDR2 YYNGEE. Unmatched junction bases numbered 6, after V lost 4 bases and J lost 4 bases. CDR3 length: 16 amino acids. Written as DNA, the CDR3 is TGTGCCAGCAGCCGGACAGGGGGCGCGTTCACCGGGGAGCTGTTTTTT. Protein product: CASSRTGGAFTGELFF.

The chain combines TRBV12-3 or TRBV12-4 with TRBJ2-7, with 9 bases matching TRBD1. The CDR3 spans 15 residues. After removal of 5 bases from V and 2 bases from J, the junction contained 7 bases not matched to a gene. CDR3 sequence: CASSPPGTGTYEQYF. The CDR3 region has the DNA TGTGCCAGCAGTCCCCCAGGGACAGGGACCTACGAGCAGTACTTC.

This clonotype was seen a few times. The CDR3 is CSAKVPPYGYTF. Written as DNA, the CDR3 is TGCAGTGCGAAGGTACCACCCTATGGCTACACCTTC. The chain links TRBV20-1 to TRBJ1-2; no definite D call. Trimming shortened V by 6 bases and J by 4 bases, and 12 bases separated the two germline ends. CDR3 length equals 12 residues. Per the germline V gene, CDR1 is DFQATT and CDR2 is SNEGSKA (reference sequence).

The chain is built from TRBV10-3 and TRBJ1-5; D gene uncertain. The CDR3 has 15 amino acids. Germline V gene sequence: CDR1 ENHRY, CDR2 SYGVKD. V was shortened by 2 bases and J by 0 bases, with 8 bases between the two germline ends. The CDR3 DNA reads TGTGCCATCAGTGAGGGCCTAGGTAGCAATCAGCCCCAGCATTTT. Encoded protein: CAISEGLGSNQPQHF.

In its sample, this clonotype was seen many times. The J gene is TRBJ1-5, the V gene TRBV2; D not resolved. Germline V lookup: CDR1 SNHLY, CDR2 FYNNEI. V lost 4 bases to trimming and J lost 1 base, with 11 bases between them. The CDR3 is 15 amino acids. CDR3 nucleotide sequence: TGTGCCAGCAGTGTTTTTGGCATGAGCAATCAGCCCCAGCATTTT. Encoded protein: CASSVFGMSNQPQHF. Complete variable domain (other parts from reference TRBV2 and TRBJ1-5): EPEVTQTPSHQVTQMGQEVILRCVPISNHLYFYWYRQILGQKVEFLVSFYNNEISEKSEIFDDQFSVERPDGSNFTLKIRSTKLEDSAMYFCASSVFGMSNQPQHFGDGTRLSIL.

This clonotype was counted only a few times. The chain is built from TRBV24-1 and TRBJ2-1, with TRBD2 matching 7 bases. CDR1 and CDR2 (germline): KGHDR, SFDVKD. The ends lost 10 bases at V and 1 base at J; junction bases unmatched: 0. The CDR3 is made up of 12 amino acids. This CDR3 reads CATRGSYNEQFF. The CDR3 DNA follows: TGTGCCACGCGGGGGTCCTACAATGAGCAGTTCTTC.

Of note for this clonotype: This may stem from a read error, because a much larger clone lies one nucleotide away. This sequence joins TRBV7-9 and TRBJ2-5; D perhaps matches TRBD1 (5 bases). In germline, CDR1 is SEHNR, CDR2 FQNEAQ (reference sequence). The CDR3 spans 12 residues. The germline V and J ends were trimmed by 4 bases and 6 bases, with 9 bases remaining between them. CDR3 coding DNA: TGTGCCAGCAGCTCAGGGCTGAAGACCCAGTACTTC. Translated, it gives CASSSGLKTQYF.